Listed here are 7 T cell receptor beta chains from one sample, sequenced in a study of OX40 agonist ivuxolimab in advanced cancers. TCRdb's copy holds only in-frame clones and misses some; the assay was immunoSEQ multiplex PCR. The sample lists about 36,000 clones, just under 75% occurring once. The sample was CD4+ or CD8+ T cells sorted from blood, taken in a trial of the OX40 agonist ivuxolimab. Receptors were obtained from an adult with an advanced solid tumor such as melanoma, head and neck, liver or kidney cancer.

The V and J genes are TRBV6-5 and TRBJ1-6; 9 bases line up with TRBD1. This CDR3 is 16 amino acids long. The V and J ends lost 2 bases and 7 bases, in that order; junction bases with no gene match: 6. Germline-derived CDR1 and CDR2 are MNHEY and SVGAGI. In DNA form, the CDR3 reads TGTGCCAGCAGTTACACACAGGGGGCTGGCAATTCACCCCTCCACTTT. Encoded protein: CASSYTQGAGNSPLHF.

The V call is TRBV7-9, the J call TRBJ2-2, with 7 bases aligning to TRBD1. The V gene's germline CDR1 is SEHNR and CDR2 FQNEAQ (reference sequence). The CDR3 covers 15 residues. Unmatched junction bases numbered 8, after V lost 4 bases and J lost 6 bases. The CDR3 sequence is CASSYTQGKAGELFF. The CDR3 DNA reads TGTGCCAGCAGCTATACACAGGGGAAGGCCGGGGAGCTGTTTTTT.

This chain links TRBV5-4 with TRBJ1-1; a possible D gene is TRBD1 (6 bases). V was clipped by 2 bases and J by 10 bases, with 15 bases between them. The CDR3 contains 13 residues. CDR1 and CDR2 (germline): SGHNT, YYREEE (reference sequence). CDR3 nucleotide sequence: TGTGCCAGCAGCTTTACAGGGACCCCTGGAGCTTTCTTT. The encoded protein is CASSFTGTPGAFF.

For the CDR3, the DNA is TGCGCCAGCAGTGAGCCACCCCTGGGAGGGTGGCGTAATTCACCCCTCCACTTT. It is translated as CASSEPPLGGWRNSPLHF. This chain connects TRBV10-2 to TRBJ1-6; D is unclear. CDR3 length: 18 residues. Germline V gene lookup returns CDR1 WSHSY and CDR2 SAAADI. V lost 2 bases to trimming and J lost 6 bases, with 20 bases between them.

The gene calls are TRBV2 and TRBJ1-2, with 7 bases aligning to TRBD1. The CDR3 totals 13 residues. Germline CDR1 and CDR2: SNHLY and FYNNEI. V shed 4 bases, J shed 7 bases, and the junction held 6 bases outside the gene matches. This CDR3 is CASSVLGGSGYTF. The CDR3 DNA follows: TGTGCCAGCAGTGTCTTAGGGGGCAGTGGCTACACCTTC.

The gene calls are TRBV6-5 and TRBJ1-2; D gene uncertain. V shed 3 bases and J shed 4 bases, with 9 bases lying between them. The CDR3 length is 13 residues. Germline V lookup: CDR1 MNHEY, CDR2 SVGAGI. The CDR3 DNA is TGTGCCAGCAGTTATGGCAGCACCTATGGCTACACCTTC. This translates into CASSYGSTYGYTF.

The chain has TRBV28 and TRBJ2-5; maybe TRBD1 (6 bases). The V gene lost 4 bases and the J gene lost 9 bases, with 12 bases spanning the gap. The CDR3 consists of 12 residues. Per germline, CDR1 MDHEN and CDR2 SYDVKM. The CDR3 bases are TGTGCCAGCAGTTCAGGGGAAACGGCCCAGTACTTC. This translates into CASSSGETAQYF. The whole variable domain, filled in from reference TRBV28 and TRBJ2-5, reads DVKVTQSSRYLVKRTGEKVFLECVQDMDHENMFWYRQDPGLGLRLIYFSYDVKMKEKGDIPEGYSVSREKKERFSLILESASTNQTSMYLCASSSGETAQYFGPGTRLLVL.